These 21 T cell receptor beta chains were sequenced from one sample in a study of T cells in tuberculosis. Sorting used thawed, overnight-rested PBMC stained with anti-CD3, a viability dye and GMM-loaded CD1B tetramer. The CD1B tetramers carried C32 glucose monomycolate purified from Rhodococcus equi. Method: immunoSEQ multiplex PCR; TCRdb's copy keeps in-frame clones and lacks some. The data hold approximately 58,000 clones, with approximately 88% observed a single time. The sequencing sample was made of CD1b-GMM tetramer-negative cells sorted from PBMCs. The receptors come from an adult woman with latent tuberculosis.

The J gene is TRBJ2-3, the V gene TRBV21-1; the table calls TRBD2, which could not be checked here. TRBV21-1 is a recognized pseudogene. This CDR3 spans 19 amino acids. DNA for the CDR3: TGTGCCAGCAGCGCAAGGCTGGGACTAGCCCCGCTTAGCACAGATACGCAGTATTTT. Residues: CASSARLGLAPLSTDTQYF.

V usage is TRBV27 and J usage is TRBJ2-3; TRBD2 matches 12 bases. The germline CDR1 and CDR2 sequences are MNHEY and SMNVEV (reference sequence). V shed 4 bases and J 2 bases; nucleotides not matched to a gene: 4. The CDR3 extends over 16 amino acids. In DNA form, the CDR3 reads TGTGCCAGCAGTTCCGGACTAGCGGGGTTCACAGATACGCAGTATTTT. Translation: CASSSGLAGFTDTQYF.

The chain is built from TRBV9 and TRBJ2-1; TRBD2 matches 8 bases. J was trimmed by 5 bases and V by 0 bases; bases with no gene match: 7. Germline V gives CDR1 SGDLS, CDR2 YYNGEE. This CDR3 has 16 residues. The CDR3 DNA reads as TGTGCCAGCAGCGTAGGTCGGACTAGCAACAACAATGAGCAGTTCTTC. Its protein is CASSVGRTSNNNEQFF.

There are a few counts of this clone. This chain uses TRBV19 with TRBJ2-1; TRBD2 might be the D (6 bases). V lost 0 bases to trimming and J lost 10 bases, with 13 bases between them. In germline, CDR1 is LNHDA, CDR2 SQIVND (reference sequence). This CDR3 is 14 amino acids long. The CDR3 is CASSIEGDRGEQFF. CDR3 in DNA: TGTGCCAGTAGTATAGAGGGGGACCGGGGGGAGCAGTTCTTC.

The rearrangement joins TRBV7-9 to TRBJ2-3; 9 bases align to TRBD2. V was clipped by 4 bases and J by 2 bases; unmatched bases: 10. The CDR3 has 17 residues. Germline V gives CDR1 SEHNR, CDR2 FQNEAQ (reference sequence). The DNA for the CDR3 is TGTGCCAGCAGCTCCTTTTGGGCGGGAGGGTCCACAGATACGCAGTATTTT. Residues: CASSSFWAGGSTDTQYF.

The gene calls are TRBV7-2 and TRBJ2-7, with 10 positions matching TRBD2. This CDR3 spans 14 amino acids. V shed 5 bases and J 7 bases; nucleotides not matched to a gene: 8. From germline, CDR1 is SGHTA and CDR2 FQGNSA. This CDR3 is CASSPTSGVAEQYF. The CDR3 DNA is TGTGCCAGCAGCCCCACTAGCGGGGTGGCGGAGCAGTACTTC.

The CDR3 spells CASSRDSTYGYTF. CDR3 DNA: TGTGCCAGCAGCCGGGACAGTACCTATGGCTACACCTTC. V is TRBV2 and J is TRBJ1-2; 7 bases fit TRBD1. V lost 6 bases to trimming and J lost 4 bases; unmatched junction nucleotides: 5. The CDR3 has 13 residues. Germline values: CDR1 SNHLY, CDR2 FYNNEI.

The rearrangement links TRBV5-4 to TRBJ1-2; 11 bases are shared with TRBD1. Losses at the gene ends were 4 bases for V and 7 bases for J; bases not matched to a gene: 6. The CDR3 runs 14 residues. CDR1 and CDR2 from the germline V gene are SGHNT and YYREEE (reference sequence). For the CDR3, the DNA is TGTGCCAGCAGCGCCGGGACAGGGGGTTTTGGCTACACCTTC. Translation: CASSAGTGGFGYTF.

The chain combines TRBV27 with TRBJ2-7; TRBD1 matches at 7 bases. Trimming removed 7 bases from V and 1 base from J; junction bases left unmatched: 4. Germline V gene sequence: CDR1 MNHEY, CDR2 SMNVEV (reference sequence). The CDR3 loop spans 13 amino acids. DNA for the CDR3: TGTGCCAGCAAAGGGGGCGAATCCTACGAGCAGTACTTC. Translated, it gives CASKGGESYEQYF.

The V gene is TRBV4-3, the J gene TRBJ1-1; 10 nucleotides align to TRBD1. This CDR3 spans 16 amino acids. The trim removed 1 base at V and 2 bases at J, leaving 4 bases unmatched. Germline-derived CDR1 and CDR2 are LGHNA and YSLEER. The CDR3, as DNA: TGCGCCAGCAGCCAAGCGGTGACAGGGGGCAACACTGAAGCTTTCTTT. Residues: CASSQAVTGGNTEAFF.

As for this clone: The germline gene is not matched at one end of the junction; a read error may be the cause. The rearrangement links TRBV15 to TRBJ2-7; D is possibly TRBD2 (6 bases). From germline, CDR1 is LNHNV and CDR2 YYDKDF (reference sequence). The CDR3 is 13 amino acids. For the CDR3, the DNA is TGTGCCACCAGCAGTTATGGGACTTTCGAGCAGTGGTTC. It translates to CATSSYGTFEQWF.

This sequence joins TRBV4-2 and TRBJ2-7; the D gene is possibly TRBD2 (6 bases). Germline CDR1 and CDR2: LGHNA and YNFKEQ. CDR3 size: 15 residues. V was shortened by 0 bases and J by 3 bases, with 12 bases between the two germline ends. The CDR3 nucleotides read TGTGCCAGCAGCCAAGATGGGGGACTTCACTACGAGCAGTACTTC. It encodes CASSQDGGLHYEQYF.

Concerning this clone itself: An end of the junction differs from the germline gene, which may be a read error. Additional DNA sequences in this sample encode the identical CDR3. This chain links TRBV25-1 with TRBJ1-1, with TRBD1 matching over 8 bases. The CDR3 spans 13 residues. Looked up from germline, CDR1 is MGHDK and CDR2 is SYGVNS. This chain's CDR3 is CASRGTGGTEAFF. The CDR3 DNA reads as TGCGCCAGTCGGGGGACAGGTGGCACTGAAGCTTTCTTT.

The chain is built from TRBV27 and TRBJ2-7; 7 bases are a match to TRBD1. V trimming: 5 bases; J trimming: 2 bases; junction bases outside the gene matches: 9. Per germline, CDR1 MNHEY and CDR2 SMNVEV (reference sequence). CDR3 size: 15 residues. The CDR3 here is CASSIGQDKAYEQYF. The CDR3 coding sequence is TGTGCCAGCAGTATAGGACAGGATAAGGCCTACGAGCAGTACTTC.

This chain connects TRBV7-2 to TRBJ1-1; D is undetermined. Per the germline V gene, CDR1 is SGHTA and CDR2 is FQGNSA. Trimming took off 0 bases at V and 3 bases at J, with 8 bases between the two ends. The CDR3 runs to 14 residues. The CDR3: CASSLAEGHTEAFF. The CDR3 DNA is TGTGCCAGCAGCTTAGCCGAGGGCCACACTGAAGCTTTCTTT.

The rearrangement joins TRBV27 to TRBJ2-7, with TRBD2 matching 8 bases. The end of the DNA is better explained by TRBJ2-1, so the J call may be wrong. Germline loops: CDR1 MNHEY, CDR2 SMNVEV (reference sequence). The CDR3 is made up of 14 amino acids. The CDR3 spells CASSFSGSDNEQFF. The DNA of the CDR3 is TGTGCCAGCAGTTTCAGCGGGAGCGACAATGAGCAGTTCTTC.

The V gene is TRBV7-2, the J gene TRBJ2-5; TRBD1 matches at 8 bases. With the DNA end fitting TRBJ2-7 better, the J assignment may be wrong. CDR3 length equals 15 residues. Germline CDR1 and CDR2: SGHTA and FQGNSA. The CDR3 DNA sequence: TGTGCCAGCAGCTACTTGACAGGGGAGGACTACGAGCAGTACTTC. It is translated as CASSYLTGEDYEQYF.

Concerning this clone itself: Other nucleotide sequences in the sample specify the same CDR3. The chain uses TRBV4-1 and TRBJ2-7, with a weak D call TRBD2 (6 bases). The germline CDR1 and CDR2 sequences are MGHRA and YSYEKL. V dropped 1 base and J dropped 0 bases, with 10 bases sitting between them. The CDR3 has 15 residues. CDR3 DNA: TGCGCCAGCAGCCAAGTCCCGGGAGCCTCCTACGAGCAGTACTTC. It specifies CASSQVPGASYEQYF.

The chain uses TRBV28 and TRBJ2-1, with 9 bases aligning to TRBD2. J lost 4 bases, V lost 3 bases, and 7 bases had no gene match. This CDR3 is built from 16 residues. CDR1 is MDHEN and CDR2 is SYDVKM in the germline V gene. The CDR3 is CASSLPTSGYYNEQFF. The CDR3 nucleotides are TGTGCCAGCAGTTTGCCAACTAGCGGGTATTACAATGAGCAGTTCTTC.

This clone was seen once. The CDR3 is CASSKPGHDLYGYTF. The CDR3 region has the DNA TGTGCCAGCAGCAAACCGGGACACGACCTTTATGGCTACACCTTC. This chain joins TRBV7-2 and TRBJ1-2; a weak D match, TRBD1 (6 bases). V lost 5 bases and J lost 5, with 18 bases in between. The germline V gene encodes CDR1 SGHTA and CDR2 FQGNSA. This CDR3 has 15 amino acids.

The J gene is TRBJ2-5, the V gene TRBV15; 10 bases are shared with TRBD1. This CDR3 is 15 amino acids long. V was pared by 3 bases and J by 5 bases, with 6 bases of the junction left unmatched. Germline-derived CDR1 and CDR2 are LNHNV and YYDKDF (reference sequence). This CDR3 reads CATSRGDRGRETQYF. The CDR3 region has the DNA TGTGCCACCAGCAGGGGGGACAGGGGACGGGAGACCCAGTACTTC.